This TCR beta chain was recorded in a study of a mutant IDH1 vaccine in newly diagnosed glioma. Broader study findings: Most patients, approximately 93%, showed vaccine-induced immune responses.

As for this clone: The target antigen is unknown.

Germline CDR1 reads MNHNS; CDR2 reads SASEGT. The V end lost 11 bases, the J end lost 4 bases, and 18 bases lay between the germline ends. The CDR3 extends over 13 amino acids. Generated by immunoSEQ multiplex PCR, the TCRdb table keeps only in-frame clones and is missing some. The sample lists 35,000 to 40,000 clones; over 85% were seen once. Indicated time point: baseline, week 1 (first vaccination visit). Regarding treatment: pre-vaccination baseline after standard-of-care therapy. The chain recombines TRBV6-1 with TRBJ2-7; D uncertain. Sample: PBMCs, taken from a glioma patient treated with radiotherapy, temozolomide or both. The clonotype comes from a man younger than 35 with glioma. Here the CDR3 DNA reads TGTGCCTCCAGAGCCAGCCAAGATTACGAGCAGTACTTC. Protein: CASRASQDYEQYF.